This T cell receptor beta chain derives from a study of T cell responses to AZD1222 COVID-19 vaccine. Germline V gene sequence: CDR1 KGHSH, CDR2 LQKENI. Trimming stripped 1 base from V and 2 bases from J, with 13 bases between. CDR3 length: 16 residues. As for this clone: Its specificity is unknown.

Assay: immunoSEQ multiplex PCR; the TCRdb copy retains only in-frame clones and omits some. Here the sample spans over 85,000 clones, around nine tenths being singletons. Recipients boosted at about 4 weeks or about 12 weeks are pooled. Study findings and constraints: Spike as a whole was targeted by vaccine-associated CD4 TCRs, dominant at 160-218 and 743-854. Clonal diversity may have been underestimated, and the donors were mostly white British, with more females than males. Only a handful of AZD1222 recipients, about six in all, had baseline seropositivity.

V is TRBV18 and J is TRBJ2-3; D not certain. The TCR comes from an adult who received the AZD1222 COVID-19 vaccine. The material was peripheral blood, obtained 28 days after the second AZD1222 dose. In DNA, the CDR3 is TGTGCCAGCTCACCACTTCCTCAACCCTACACAGATACGCAGTATTTT. Translation gives CASSPLPQPYTDTQYF.